The present entry profiles one T cell receptor (beta chain) with its context. The antigen remains unidentified. This specimen belongs to a study of OX40 agonist ivuxolimab in advanced cancers. Overall study context: Given to patients was ivuxolimab, an agonistic anti-OX40 (CD134) antibody. Among those treated, three patients had partial responses, one with hepatocellular carcinoma and two with cutaneous melanoma. Study observations and caveats: Partial responders receiving 0.1-3.0 mg/kg showed among the lowest clonal expansion.

The protocol was immunoSEQ multiplex PCR, while the TCRdb copy is restricted to in-frame clones and leaves out a portion. In the table there are around 41,000 clones, over 75% of which are singletons. CDR1 and CDR2 from the germline V gene are MNHNS and SASEGT. Trimming cost V 3 bases and J 0 bases, with 12 bases left between them. This CDR3 comprises 16 residues. Source: CD4+ or CD8+ T cells sorted from blood, taken in a trial of the OX40 agonist ivuxolimab. The clonotype originates from an adult with an advanced solid tumor such as melanoma, head and neck, liver or kidney cancer. The chain is built from TRBV6-1 and TRBJ2-4; D call uncertain. In DNA form, the CDR3 reads TGTGCCAGCAGTGACCGGTCCACGGTAGCCAAAAACATTCAGTACTTC. Encoded protein: CASSDRSTVAKNIQYF.